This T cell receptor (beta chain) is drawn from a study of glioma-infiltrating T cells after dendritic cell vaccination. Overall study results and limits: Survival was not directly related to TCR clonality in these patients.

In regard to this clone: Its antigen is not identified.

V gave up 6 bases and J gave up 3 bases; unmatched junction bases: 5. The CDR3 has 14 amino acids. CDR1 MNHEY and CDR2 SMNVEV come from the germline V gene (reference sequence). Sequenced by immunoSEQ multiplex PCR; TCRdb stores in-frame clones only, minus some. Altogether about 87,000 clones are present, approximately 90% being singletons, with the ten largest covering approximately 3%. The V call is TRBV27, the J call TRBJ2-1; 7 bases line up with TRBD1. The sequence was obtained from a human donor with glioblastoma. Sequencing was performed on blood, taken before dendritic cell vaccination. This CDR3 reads CASRVTGNYNEQFF. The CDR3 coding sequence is TGTGCCAGCAGAGTGACAGGGAACTACAATGAGCAGTTCTTC.